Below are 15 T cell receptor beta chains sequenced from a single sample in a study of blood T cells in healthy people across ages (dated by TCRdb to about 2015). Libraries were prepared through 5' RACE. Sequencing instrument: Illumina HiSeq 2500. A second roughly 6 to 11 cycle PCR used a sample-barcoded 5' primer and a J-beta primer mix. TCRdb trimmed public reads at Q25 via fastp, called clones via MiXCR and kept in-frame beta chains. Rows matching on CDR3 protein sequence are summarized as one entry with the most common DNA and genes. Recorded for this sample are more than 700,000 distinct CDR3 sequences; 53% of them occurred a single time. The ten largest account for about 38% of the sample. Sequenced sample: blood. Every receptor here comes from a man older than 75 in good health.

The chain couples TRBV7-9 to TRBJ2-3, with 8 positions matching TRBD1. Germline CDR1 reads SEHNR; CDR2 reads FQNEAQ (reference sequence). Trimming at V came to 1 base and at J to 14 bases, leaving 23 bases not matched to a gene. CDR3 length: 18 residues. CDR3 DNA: TGTGCCAGCAGCTTAGAATTCCGGCCAGGGGGCTGGCACAGATACGCGTATTTT. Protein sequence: CASSLEFRPGGWHRYAYF. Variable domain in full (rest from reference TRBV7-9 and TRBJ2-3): DTGVSQNPRHKITKRGQNVTFRCDPISEHNRLYWYRQTLGQGPEFLTYFQNEAQLEKSRLLSDRFSAERPKGSFSTLEIQRTEQGDSAMYLCASSLEFRPGGWHRYAYFGPGTRLTVL.

The CDR3 loop is CASSQVAGTSNHRYAYF. The CDR3 region has the DNA TGCGCCAGCAGCCAAGTCGCAGGGACCTCTAACCACAGATACGCGTATTTT. V usage is TRBV4-1 and J usage is TRBJ2-3, with D perhaps given as TRBD1 or TRBD2 (5 bases each). Germline lookup yields CDR1 MGHRA and CDR2 YSYEKL. With 1 base removed from V and 14 bases from J, the gap between germline ends came to 28 bases. This CDR3 comprises 17 residues.

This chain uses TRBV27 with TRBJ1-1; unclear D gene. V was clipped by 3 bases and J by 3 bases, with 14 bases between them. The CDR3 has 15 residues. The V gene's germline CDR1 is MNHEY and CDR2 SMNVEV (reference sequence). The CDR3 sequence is CASSFENWLDTEAFF. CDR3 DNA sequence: TGTGCCAGCAGTTTCGAGAATTGGTTGGACACTGAAGCTTTCTTT.

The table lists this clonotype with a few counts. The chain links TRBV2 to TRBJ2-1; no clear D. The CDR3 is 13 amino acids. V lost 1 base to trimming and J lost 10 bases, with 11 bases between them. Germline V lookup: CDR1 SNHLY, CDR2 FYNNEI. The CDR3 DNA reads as TGTGCCAGCAGTGAAGACGGCAGGCTGGAGCAGTTCTTC. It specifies CASSEDGRLEQFF.

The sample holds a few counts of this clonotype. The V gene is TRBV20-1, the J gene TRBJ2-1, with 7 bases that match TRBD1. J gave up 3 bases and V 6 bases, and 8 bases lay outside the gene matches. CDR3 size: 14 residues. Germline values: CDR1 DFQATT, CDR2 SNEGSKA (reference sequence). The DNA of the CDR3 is TGCAGTGCGACCAGACAGGGCGGCTACAATGAGCAGTTCTTC. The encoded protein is CSATRQGGYNEQFF.

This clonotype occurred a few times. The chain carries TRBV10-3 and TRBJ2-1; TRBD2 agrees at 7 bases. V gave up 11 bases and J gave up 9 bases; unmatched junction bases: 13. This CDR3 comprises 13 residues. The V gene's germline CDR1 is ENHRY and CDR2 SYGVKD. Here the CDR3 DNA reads TGTGCCTCGAGATCAACCCCGGGAGGTGAGCAGTTCTTC. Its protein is CASRSTPGGEQFF.

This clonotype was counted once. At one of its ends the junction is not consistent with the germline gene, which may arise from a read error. In nucleotides, the CDR3 is TGCAGCGTTCCCAGCGGGAGAGAGACCCGGTACTTC. Translated: CSVPSGRETRYF. The chain links TRBV29-1 to TRBJ2-5; 8 bases agree with TRBD2. This CDR3 is 12 amino acids long. CDR1 SQVTM and CDR2 ANQGSEA come from the germline V gene.

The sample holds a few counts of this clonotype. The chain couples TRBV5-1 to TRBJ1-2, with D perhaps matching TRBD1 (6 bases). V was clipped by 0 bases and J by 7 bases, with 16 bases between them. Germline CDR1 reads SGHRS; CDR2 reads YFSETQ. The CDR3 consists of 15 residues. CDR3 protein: CASSLDGQLLRGYTF. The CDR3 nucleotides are TGCGCCAGCAGCTTGGACGGACAGCTCCTTCGTGGCTACACCTTC.

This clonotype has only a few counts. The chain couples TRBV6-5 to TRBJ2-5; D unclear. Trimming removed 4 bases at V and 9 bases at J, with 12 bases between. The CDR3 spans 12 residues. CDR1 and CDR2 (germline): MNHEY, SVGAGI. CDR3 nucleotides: TGTGCCAGCAGTTTAGATCTTGGGGCCCAGTACTTC. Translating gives CASSLDLGAQYF.

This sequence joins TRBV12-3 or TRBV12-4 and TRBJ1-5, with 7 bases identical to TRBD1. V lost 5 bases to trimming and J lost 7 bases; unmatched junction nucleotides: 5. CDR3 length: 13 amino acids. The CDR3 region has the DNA TGTGCCAGCAGTCCTGTGACAGGGCAGCCCCAGCATTTT. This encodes CASSPVTGQPQHF.

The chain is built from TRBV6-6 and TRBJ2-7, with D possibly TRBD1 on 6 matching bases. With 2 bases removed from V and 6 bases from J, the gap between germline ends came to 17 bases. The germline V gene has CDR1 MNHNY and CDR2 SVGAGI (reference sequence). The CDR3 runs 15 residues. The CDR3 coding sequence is TGTGCCAGCAGTTACCCTGCCAGGGGATCACGCGAGCAGTACTTC. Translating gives CASSYPARGSREQYF.

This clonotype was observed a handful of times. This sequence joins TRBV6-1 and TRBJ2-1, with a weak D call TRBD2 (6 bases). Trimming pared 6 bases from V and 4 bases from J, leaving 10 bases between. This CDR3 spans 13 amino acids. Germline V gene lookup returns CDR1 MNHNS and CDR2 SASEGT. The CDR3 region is CASRTGTYNEQFF. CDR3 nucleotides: TGTGCCAGCAGGACCGGGACTTACAATGAGCAGTTCTTC.

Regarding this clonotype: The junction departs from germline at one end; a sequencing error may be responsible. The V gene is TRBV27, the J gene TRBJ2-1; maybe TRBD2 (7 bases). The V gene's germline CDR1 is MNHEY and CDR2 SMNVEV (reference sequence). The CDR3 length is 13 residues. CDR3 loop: CASSGTNNNEQFF. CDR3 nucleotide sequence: TGTGCTAGCAGCGGGACAAATAACAATGAGCAGTTCTTC.

Here the CDR3 DNA reads TGTGCCAGCAGCGTCTTAGCGGGAATTGTTTATGAGCAGTTCTTC. This gives the protein CASSVLAGIVYEQFF. The rearrangement links TRBV7-9 to TRBJ2-1; TRBD2 aligns across 8 bases. V was pared by 5 bases and J by 8 bases, with 11 bases of the junction left unmatched. CDR3 length equals 15 residues. Germline values: CDR1 SEHNR, CDR2 FQNEAQ (reference sequence).

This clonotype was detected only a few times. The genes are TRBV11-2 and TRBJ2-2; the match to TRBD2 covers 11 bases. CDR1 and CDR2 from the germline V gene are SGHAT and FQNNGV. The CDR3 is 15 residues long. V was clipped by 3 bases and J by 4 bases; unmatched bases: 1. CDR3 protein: CASSFTSGSTGELFF. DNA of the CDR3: TGTGCCAGCAGCTTTACTAGCGGGAGCACCGGGGAGCTGTTTTTT.